These 27 T cell receptor beta chains came from one sample sequenced in a study of technical replicates of blood from a handful of donors. The method was immunoSEQ multiplex PCR; TCRdb's version includes in-frame clones alone and lacks a portion of them. Here the sample spans more than 70,000 clones, 96% being singletons. The sample was T cells isolated from PBMCs. These receptors all stem from a human donor in good health.

This rearrangement joins TRBV5-4 to TRBJ1-2, with TRBD1 as a possible D gene (6 bases). V gave up 2 bases and J gave up 8 bases, with 16 bases separating them. CDR3 length equals 14 residues. CDR1 and CDR2 (germline): SGHNT, YYREEE (reference sequence). The CDR3 DNA reads as TGTGCCAGCAGCTTAGGGGACAAATTACAGGGCTACACCTTC. This encodes CASSLGDKLQGYTF.

The rearrangement uses TRBV2 and TRBJ1-1, with 7 bases fitting TRBD1. The CDR3 consists of 13 residues. V shed 8 bases and J 6 bases; nucleotides not matched to a gene: 9. Germline CDR1 reads SNHLY; CDR2 reads FYNNEI. Written as DNA, the CDR3 is TGTGCCAGCCCTGACAGGGTGGCGGCTGAAGCTTTCTTT. As protein: CASPDRVAAEAFF.

V and J are TRBV7-9 and TRBJ2-7, with unresolved D. The CDR3 is 11 amino acids. Trimming stripped 4 bases from V and 3 bases from J, with 4 bases between. The germline V gene encodes CDR1 SEHNR and CDR2 FQNEAQ (reference sequence). CDR3: CASSYNYEQYF. The CDR3 DNA is TGTGCCAGCAGCTACAACTACGAGCAGTACTTC.

In DNA, the CDR3 is TGTGCCAGCAGTGAGATTGGGGGGCAAGAGACCCAGTACTTC. Translating it yields CASSEIGGQETQYF. This chain uses TRBV6-1 with TRBJ2-5; perhaps TRBD2 as D (6 bases). Between the trimmed V and J ends, which lost 3 bases and 2 bases, there was a span of 10 bases. The CDR3 is 14 amino acids. CDR1 is MNHNS, CDR2 SASEGT, per germline.

The J gene is TRBJ1-1, the V gene TRBV7-9; the match to TRBD1 covers 11 bases. Trimming cost V 4 bases and J 5 bases; bases outside gene matches: 6. The CDR3 loop spans 15 amino acids. Per the germline V gene, CDR1 is SEHNR and CDR2 is FQNEAQ (reference sequence). CDR3 bases: TGTGCCAGCAGCTATGACCGGGACAGGGGGACTGAAGCTTTCTTT. It is translated as CASSYDRDRGTEAFF.

This clone was seen only once. The rearrangement uses TRBV29-1 and TRBJ1-1; 10 bases are shared with TRBD1. This CDR3 comprises 13 residues. Germline CDR1 SQVTM, CDR2 ANQGSEA. Losses at the gene ends were 7 bases for V and 0 bases for J; bases not matched to a gene: 2. The CDR3 loop is CSAGQGVNTEAFF. The CDR3 DNA reads as TGCAGCGCTGGACAGGGGGTGAACACTGAAGCTTTCTTT.

The rearrangement uses TRBV19 and TRBJ1-5; 7 bases agree with TRBD1. CDR1 and CDR2 (germline): LNHDA, SQIVND (reference sequence). CDR3 length: 14 residues. The junction had 3 bases not matched to a gene; V was cut back by 7 bases and J by 0 bases. This CDR3 reads CASTGQNSNQPQHF. The DNA of the CDR3 is TGTGCCAGTACGGGACAGAATAGCAATCAGCCCCAGCATTTT.

V gene TRBV28 combines with J gene TRBJ1-2, with D perhaps matching TRBD1 (6 bases). This CDR3 comprises 17 residues. CDR1 and CDR2 from the germline V gene are MDHEN and SYDVKM. Trimming cost V 4 bases and J 5 bases, with 23 bases left between them. The CDR3 DNA is TGTGCCAGCAGTTCGTCCACAGGGTTGGGCCTGGGGTATGGCTACACCTTC. Protein: CASSSSTGLGLGYGYTF.

CDR3 amino acids: CASSELTGTENTEAFF. CDR3 sequence (DNA): TGTGCCAGCAGTGAATTAACCGGGACAGAGAACACTGAAGCTTTCTTT. The chain joins TRBV6-1 to TRBJ1-1; 7 bases are a match to TRBD1. In germline, CDR1 is MNHNS, CDR2 SASEGT. Trimming removed 2 bases from V and 1 base from J; junction bases left unmatched: 7. The CDR3 contains 16 residues.

This sequence joins TRBV7-2 and TRBJ1-1; 7 nucleotides match TRBD1. The germline V gene encodes CDR1 SGHTA and CDR2 FQGNSA. The CDR3 extends over 18 amino acids. The V and J ends lost 7 bases and 3 bases, in that order; junction bases with no gene match: 20. The CDR3 nucleotides are TGTGCCAGCACCGACGACCAGTACGAGGGGGCCCAGGACACTGAAGCTTTCTTT. Translating it yields CASTDDQYEGAQDTEAFF. Full variable domain (missing parts from reference TRBV7-2 and TRBJ1-1): GAGVSQSPSNKVTEKGKDVELRCDPISGHTALYWYRQSLGQGLEFLIYFQGNSAPDKSGLPSDRFSAERTGGSVSTLTIQRTQQEDSAVYLCASTDDQYEGAQDTEAFFGQGTRLTVV.

The chain is built from TRBV6-1 and TRBJ1-1, with D perhaps TRBD1 (5 bases). V was pared by 3 bases and J by 7 bases, with 15 bases between. This CDR3 comprises 14 residues. The germline V gene has CDR1 MNHNS and CDR2 SASEGT. The CDR3, as DNA: TGTGCCAGCAGTGAGAATCGGGGGGGTAGTGAAGCTTTCTTT. Amino acid sequence: CASSENRGGSEAFF.

The chain couples TRBV7-6 to TRBJ2-5; D is uncertain. Germline lookup yields CDR1 SGHVS and CDR2 FNYEAQ. The CDR3 loop spans 11 amino acids. V was cut by 5 bases and J by 5 bases, with 6 bases left in between. The chain's CDR3 is CASSPGETQYF. CDR3 bases: TGTGCCAGCAGCCCCGGGGAGACCCAGTACTTC. Full variable domain (outside the CDR3, taken from reference TRBV7-6 and TRBJ2-5): GAGVSQSPRYKVTKRGQDVALRCDPISGHVSLYWYRQALGQGPEFLTYFNYEAQQDKSGLPNDRFSAERPEGSISTLTIQRTEQRDSAMYRCASSPGETQYFGPGTRLLVL.

The J gene is TRBJ2-1, the V gene TRBV5-4; 14 bases map to TRBD2. The CDR3 covers 16 residues. J gave up 4 bases and V 4 bases, and 4 bases lay outside the gene matches. From germline, CDR1 is SGHNT and CDR2 YYREEE (reference sequence). The CDR3 nucleotides read TGTGCCAGCAGCACCGGGACTAGCGGGGGATACAATGAGCAGTTCTTC. Protein: CASSTGTSGGYNEQFF.

The V call is TRBV2, the J call TRBJ2-5; 9 positions agree with TRBD2. The CDR3 has 14 residues. V lost 3 bases to trimming and J lost 4 bases; unmatched junction nucleotides: 3. The germline CDR1 and CDR2 sequences are SNHLY and FYNNEI. The CDR3 loop reads CASSDLAGRETQYF. CDR3 nucleotide sequence: TGTGCCAGCAGTGACCTAGCGGGAAGAGAGACCCAGTACTTC.

J is TRBJ2-1 and V is TRBV6-5, with 9 bases aligning to TRBD1. The J segment lost 2 bases and the V segment lost 5 bases, leaving 1 base of the junction unmatched. Germline V gene lookup returns CDR1 MNHEY and CDR2 SVGAGI. The CDR3 length is 14 residues. CDR3 in amino acids: CASSRQGAYNEQFF. CDR3 DNA: TGTGCCAGCAGTCGACAGGGGGCCTACAATGAGCAGTTCTTC.

The chain links TRBV7-6 to TRBJ1-6, with a possible D match to TRBD1 (5 bases). CDR1 and CDR2 (germline): SGHVS, FNYEAQ. CDR3 length: 13 amino acids. Trimming stripped 5 bases from V and 5 bases from J, with 7 bases between. CDR3 residues: CASSGRDNSPLHF. The CDR3 DNA sequence: TGTGCCAGCAGCGGCAGGGATAATTCACCCCTCCACTTT.

The chain couples TRBV7-2 to TRBJ2-5; 8 bases map to TRBD2. CDR3 length: 15 residues. Germline CDR1 SGHTA, CDR2 FQGNSA. The J segment lost 2 bases and the V segment lost 4 bases, leaving 6 bases of the junction unmatched. In DNA form, the CDR3 reads TGTGCCAGCAGCTCGGGGGGGGGCTGGCAAGAGACCCAGTACTTC. This gives the protein CASSSGGGWQETQYF.

The chain is built from TRBV28 and TRBJ1-2; D gene uncertain. Germline assignment: CDR1 MDHEN and CDR2 SYDVKM. This CDR3 has 13 residues. V dropped 2 bases and J dropped 2 bases, with 6 bases sitting between them. The CDR3 here is CASSLTGNYGYTF. Written as DNA, the CDR3 is TGTGCCAGCAGTTTAACCGGGAACTATGGCTACACCTTC.

The rearrangement links TRBV6-1 to TRBJ1-5, with D possibly being TRBD1 (5 bases). Trimming shortened V by 3 bases and J by 7 bases, and 13 bases separated the two germline ends. This CDR3 region has 14 residues. In germline, CDR1 is MNHNS, CDR2 SASEGT. The CDR3 sequence is CASSDGYRSQPQHF. The CDR3 coding sequence is TGTGCCAGCAGTGATGGGTACAGGTCCCAGCCCCAGCATTTT.

The V gene is TRBV5-4, the J gene TRBJ2-5; D perhaps matches TRBD2 (5 bases). Per the germline V gene, CDR1 is SGHNT and CDR2 is YYREEE (reference sequence). CDR3 length: 17 amino acids. Trimming shortened V by 1 base and J by 3 bases, and 19 bases separated the two germline ends. CDR3 amino acids: CASSLFLSPTRKETQYF. The DNA for the CDR3 is TGTGCCAGCAGCTTGTTCCTAAGCCCAACTAGGAAAGAGACCCAGTACTTC.

The chain uses TRBV6-5 and TRBJ1-1; D gene unclear. V was pared by 7 bases and J by 0 bases, with 3 bases between. There are 11 residues in the CDR3. Germline CDR1 reads MNHEY; CDR2 reads SVGAGI. This CDR3 reads CASKLNTEAFF. The CDR3 DNA reads as TGTGCCAGCAAGCTGAACACTGAAGCTTTCTTT.

This chain uses TRBV10-1 with TRBJ1-3; no definite D call. Germline CDR1 is WNHNN and CDR2 is SYGVQD (reference sequence). V was shortened by 10 bases and J by 0 bases, with 10 bases between the two germline ends. The CDR3 totals 13 residues. The CDR3 DNA is TGCGCCACCACTCAAAGCTCTGGAAACACCATATATTTT. It encodes CATTQSSGNTIYF.

The table lists this clone with a count of one. The chain is built from TRBV5-1 and TRBJ2-7; TRBD2 matches 8 bases. The length of the CDR3 is 15 residues. V lost 1 base and J lost 1; bases outside the gene matches: 4. The germline CDR1 and CDR2 sequences are SGHRS and YFSETQ. The CDR3 bases are TGCGCCAGCAGCTTGACAACGGGAGGGTCCTACGAGCAGTACTTC. Translating it yields CASSLTTGGSYEQYF.

The chain combines TRBV19 with TRBJ1-5; D may be TRBD1 (5 bases). Trimming cost V 5 bases and J 5 bases, with 10 bases left between them. Germline CDR1 reads LNHDA; CDR2 reads SQIVND (reference sequence). The CDR3 consists of 13 residues. CDR3 in DNA: TGTGCCAGTAGTCTTCAGGGCGATCAGCCCCAGCATTTT. Translating gives CASSLQGDQPQHF.

This chain uses TRBV18 with TRBJ2-1; 10 bases are shared with TRBD2. The CDR3 extends over 15 amino acids. The J segment lost 8 bases and the V segment lost 5 bases, leaving 9 bases of the junction unmatched. Germline V gene lookup returns CDR1 KGHSH and CDR2 LQKENI. CDR3 loop: CASSIGTSGIDEQFF. CDR3 nucleotides: TGTGCCAGCTCAATCGGAACTAGCGGGATCGATGAGCAGTTCTTC.

The rearrangement joins TRBV18 to TRBJ1-1; 11 positions match TRBD1. CDR3 length equals 17 residues. V was clipped by 4 bases and J by 1 base; unmatched bases: 8. CDR1 and CDR2 from the germline V gene are KGHSH and LQKENI. The CDR3 sequence is CASSRTSGTGGNTEAFF. CDR3 sequence (DNA): TGTGCCAGCTCACGCACCTCCGGGACAGGGGGGAACACTGAAGCTTTCTTT. The variable domain in full, completed from reference TRBV18 and TRBJ1-1, reads NAGVMQNPRHLVRRRGQEARLRCSPMKGHSHVYWYRQLPEEGLKFMVYLQKENIIDESGMPKERFSAEFPKEGPSILRIQQVVRGDSAAYFCASSRTSGTGGNTEAFFGQGTRLTVV.

This sequence joins TRBV2 and TRBJ2-1, with 10 bases lining up with TRBD2. J was trimmed by 3 bases and V by 6 bases; bases with no gene match: 5. Germline V gene sequence: CDR1 SNHLY, CDR2 FYNNEI. This CDR3 spans 15 amino acids. CDR3 nucleotide sequence: TGTGCCAGCAGCCCCACTAGCGGGGTCTACAATGAGCAGTTCTTC. Translation gives CASSPTSGVYNEQFF.